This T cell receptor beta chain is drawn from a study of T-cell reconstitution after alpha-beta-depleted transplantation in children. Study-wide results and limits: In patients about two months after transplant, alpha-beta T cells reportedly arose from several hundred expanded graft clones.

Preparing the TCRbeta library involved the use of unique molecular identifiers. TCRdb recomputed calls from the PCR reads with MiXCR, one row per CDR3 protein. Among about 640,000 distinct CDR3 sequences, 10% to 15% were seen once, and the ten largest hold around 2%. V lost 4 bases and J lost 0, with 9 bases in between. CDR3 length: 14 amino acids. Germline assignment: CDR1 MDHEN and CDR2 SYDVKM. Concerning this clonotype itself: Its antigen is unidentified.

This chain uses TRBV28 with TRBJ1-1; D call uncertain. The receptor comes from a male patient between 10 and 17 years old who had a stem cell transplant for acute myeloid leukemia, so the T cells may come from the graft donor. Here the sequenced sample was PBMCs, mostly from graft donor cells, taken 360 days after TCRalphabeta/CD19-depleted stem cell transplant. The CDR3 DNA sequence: TGTGCCAGCAGTTCGGCCGGGATGAACACTGAAGCTTTCTTT. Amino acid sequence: CASSSAGMNTEAFF.